Each of the 5 T cell receptor beta chains below was sequenced from the same sample in a study of T cell repertoires in cytomegalovirus infection. TCRdb re-called the reads through MiXCR, storing one row per CDR3 protein. The sample shows some 920,000 distinct CDR3 sequences, around 31% of them seen only once. No antigen has been assigned to these receptors. Source: cultured CD8+ T cells from PBMCs, taken from culture after CMV antigen stimulation. Source of these receptors: a human donor in good health (CMV status not recorded). Some clones in this sample may be carry-over from other donors' samples.

The table lists this clonotype with a few counts. The chain has TRBV7-9 and TRBJ2-2, with D possibly matching TRBD2 (5 bases). Per germline, CDR1 SEHNR and CDR2 FQNEAQ (reference sequence). This CDR3 is 12 amino acids long. Trimming shortened V by 11 bases and J by 9 bases, and 16 bases separated the two germline ends. The CDR3 DNA sequence: TGTGCCTCTCAAGGGAGCGTTAGGGAGCTGTTTTTT. Protein sequence: CASQGSVRELFF.

The chain recombines TRBV12-5 with TRBJ2-1, with D perhaps TRBD1 or TRBD2 (5 bases each). CDR1 LGHNT and CDR2 FRNRAP come from the germline V gene. The CDR3 has 14 amino acids. V was pared by 2 bases and J by 8 bases, with 13 bases between. CDR3 protein: CASGLRGTVDEQFF. The CDR3 DNA sequence: TGTGCTAGTGGTTTGCGAGGGACGGTGGATGAGCAGTTCTTC.

At least ten counts were recorded for this clonotype. The chain joins TRBV7-2 to TRBJ2-3, with 15 bases identical to TRBD2. Germline CDR1 is SGHTA and CDR2 is FQGNSA. The CDR3 is 18 amino acids. V gave up 5 bases and J gave up 5 bases; unmatched junction bases: 11. The CDR3 coding sequence is TGTGCCAGCAGCGGGTGGACTAGCGGGGGGGTCCTGGGAGATACGCAGTATTTT. It yields the protein CASSGWTSGGVLGDTQYF.

The J gene is TRBJ2-1, the V gene TRBV15; 10 nucleotides match TRBD1. The CDR3 has 15 residues. J was trimmed by 2 bases and V by 6 bases; bases with no gene match: 4. Germline V gene data show CDR1 as LNHNV and CDR2 as YYDKDF (reference sequence). CDR3 coding DNA: TGTGCCACCAGAATTGGGACAGGGGCCTACAATGAGCAGTTCTTC. Translating it yields CATRIGTGAYNEQFF.

The rearrangement uses TRBV4-2 and TRBJ2-1; TRBD2 matches 11 bases. CDR1 is LGHNA, CDR2 YNFKEQ, per germline. CDR3 length: 16 residues. Unmatched junction bases numbered 5, after V lost 0 bases and J lost 7 bases. The CDR3 DNA reads TGTGCCAGCAGCCAAGATAGGGGACTAGCGGATAATGAGCAGTTCTTC. It is translated as CASSQDRGLADNEQFF.